These 15 T cell receptor beta chains originate from one sample sequenced in a study of T cell repertoires in cytomegalovirus infection. Via MiXCR, TCRdb re-called the reads, giving one row per CDR3 protein. The sample lists tens of thousands of distinct CDR3 sequences; 3% to 4.5% were seen once. The sequenced material came from PBMCs. These receptors were taken from a human donor in good health (CMV status not recorded). Some clones in this sample may be carry-over from other donors' samples.

This clonotype was picked up many times. This sequence joins TRBV6-6 and TRBJ2-3, with TRBD2 as a possible D gene (5 bases). V gave up 5 bases and J gave up 2 bases, with 17 bases separating them. This CDR3 is 16 amino acids long. The germline CDR1 and CDR2 sequences are MNHNY and SVGAGI (reference sequence). CDR3 region: CASSGLELALTDTQYF. Written as DNA, the CDR3 is TGTGCCAGCAGTGGCTTGGAGTTAGCGCTCACAGATACGCAGTATTTT.

The sample holds many counts of this clonotype. The chain combines TRBV6-6 with TRBJ1-2; D is possibly TRBD1 (5 bases). The CDR3 extends over 15 amino acids. Germline CDR1 MNHNY, CDR2 SVGAGI (reference sequence). Trimming left V 6 bases short and J 4 bases short, with 18 bases between. CDR3 protein: CASRSQGDFPYGYTF. CDR3 DNA sequence: TGTGCCAGCAGGTCTCAGGGTGATTTCCCCTATGGCTACACCTTC.

This clonotype has ten or more counts. This chain connects TRBV6-2 or TRBV6-3 to TRBJ1-1, with TRBD1 matching over 9 bases. CDR3 length: 14 residues. The J segment lost 4 bases and the V segment lost 0 bases, leaving 0 bases of the junction unmatched. Germline-derived CDR1 and CDR2 are MNHEY and SVGEGT. The CDR3: CASSYSGQGTEAFF. For the CDR3, the DNA is TGTGCCAGCAGTTACTCGGGACAGGGCACTGAAGCTTTCTTT.

This clonotype showed up many times. The CDR3 reads CASSFFRNTGELFF. Written as DNA, the CDR3 is TGTGCCAGCAGCTTTTTCAGGAACACCGGGGAGCTGTTTTTT. V gene TRBV11-3 combines with J gene TRBJ2-2; no firm D call. Germline CDR1 reads SGHNT; CDR2 reads YENEEA. This CDR3 comprises 14 residues. V was cut by 3 bases and J by 1 base, with 6 bases left in between.

This clonotype was recorded many times. V gene TRBV10-3 combines with J gene TRBJ1-2; no definite D call. V lost 2 bases and J lost 4, with 11 bases in between. The germline V gene has CDR1 ENHRY and CDR2 SYGVKD. This CDR3 spans 14 amino acids. The CDR3 nucleotides read TGTGCCATCAGTGAGAAAACAGAGACCTATGGCTACACCTTC. This encodes CAISEKTETYGYTF.

In its sample, this clonotype was seen many times. The chain combines TRBV7-8 with TRBJ2-2; D might be TRBD1 (6 bases). Germline CDR1 is SGHVS and CDR2 is FQNEAQ. The CDR3 spans 15 residues. The V end was cut by 5 bases, the J end by 5 bases, with 15 bases between. In DNA, the CDR3 is TGTGCCAGCAGCCCGACAGTTGGGACAACCGGGGAGCTGTTTTTT. Translating gives CASSPTVGTTGELFF.

This clonotype has at least ten counts. The chain employs TRBV5-4 and TRBJ2-7; D not certain. The V end lost 4 bases, the J end lost 2 bases, and 13 bases lay between the germline ends. Germline CDR1 reads SGHNT; CDR2 reads YYREEE (reference sequence). CDR3 length: 14 amino acids. CDR3 residues: CASSAEALTYEQYF. As DNA, the CDR3 is TGTGCCAGCAGCGCGGAAGCCCTGACCTACGAGCAGTACTTC.

This clonotype has ten or more counts. V gene TRBV7-2 combines with J gene TRBJ2-5; D is ambiguous. With 1 base removed from V and 5 bases from J, the gap between germline ends came to 11 bases. The CDR3 length is 14 residues. The germline CDR1 and CDR2 sequences are SGHTA and FQGNSA. The CDR3 coding sequence is TGTGCCAGCAGCTTAGTCCTGGGTTGGGAGACCCAGTACTTC. Amino acid sequence: CASSLVLGWETQYF.

There are many counts of this clonotype. The chain employs TRBV12-3 or TRBV12-4 and TRBJ1-5; 10 bases fit TRBD1. Losses at the gene ends were 6 bases for V and 4 bases for J; bases not matched to a gene: 6. The CDR3 has 15 amino acids. Here the CDR3 DNA reads TGTGCCAGCAGGGAGGACAGGGGGGGGAATCAGCCCCAGCATTTT. It codes for CASREDRGGNQPQHF.

Ten or more counts support this clonotype. The chain combines TRBV7-8 with TRBJ2-5; D is ambiguous. V was pared by 1 base and J by 3 bases, with 12 bases between. The length of the CDR3 is 15 residues. CDR1 and CDR2 from the germline V gene are SGHVS and FQNEAQ. The DNA for the CDR3 is TGTGCCAGCAGCTTAGGGGAACTTCTAAAAGAGACCCAGTACTTC. It codes for CASSLGELLKETQYF.

This clonotype was counted at least ten times. The chain couples TRBV4-3 to TRBJ2-6, with D possibly matching TRBD1 (5 bases). Trimming shortened V by 1 base and J by 2 bases, and 15 bases separated the two germline ends. Germline V CDR1 and CDR2: LGHNA, YSLEER. This CDR3 is built from 18 residues. The CDR3: CASSQGTRIDTGANVLTF. The CDR3 DNA is TGCGCCAGCAGCCAAGGGACAAGGATCGATACTGGGGCCAACGTCCTGACTTTC.

The sample holds many counts of this clonotype. This rearrangement joins TRBV7-2 to TRBJ2-3; possible D gene TRBD2, 6 bases. The CDR3 spans 17 residues. Trimming cost V 5 bases and J 1 base, with 19 bases left between them. The germline CDR1 and CDR2 sequences are SGHTA and FQGNSA. The CDR3 is CASSQQAGGLGTDTQYF. As DNA, the CDR3 is TGTGCCAGCAGCCAACAGGCCGGGGGATTGGGCACAGATACGCAGTATTTT.

This clonotype was counted ten times or more. The chain recombines TRBV29-1 with TRBJ2-5; D is unclear. V was cut by 4 bases and J by 4 bases, with 13 bases left in between. Germline CDR1 and CDR2: SQVTM and ANQGSEA. This CDR3 region has 13 residues. The CDR3 here is CSVGLGSGETQYF. The CDR3 DNA is TGCAGCGTTGGGTTAGGGTCCGGAGAGACCCAGTACTTC.

This clonotype was found many times. This rearrangement joins TRBV6-6 to TRBJ2-1, with D tentatively TRBD2 (5 bases). There are 12 residues in the CDR3. CDR1 and CDR2 (germline): MNHNY, SVGAGI (reference sequence). With 7 bases removed from V and 7 bases from J, the gap between germline ends came to 11 bases. The DNA for the CDR3 is TGTGCCAGCAAGGAGGCAGAGAATGAGCAGTTCTTC. Protein: CASKEAENEQFF.

This clonotype came up many times. V and J are TRBV7-9 and TRBJ2-1, with D uncertain. Germline lookup yields CDR1 SEHNR and CDR2 FQNEAQ (reference sequence). The CDR3 sequence is 16 residues long. V was clipped by 2 bases and J by 6 bases, with 17 bases between them. The CDR3 region has the DNA TGTGCCAGCAGCTTAACCGGTGGCTTCCGGGCCAATGAGCAGTTCTTC. The encoded protein is CASSLTGGFRANEQFF.